This paragraph covers one T cell receptor beta chain sequence. The sample originates from a study of blood T cell repertoires in COVID-19. Repertoires were generated with immunoSEQ multiplex PCR, while TCRdb's copy carries only in-frame clones and drops some. Among 200,000 to 250,000 clones listed, about 83% were seen once. Losses at the gene ends were 5 bases for V and 7 bases for J; bases not matched to a gene: 5. Germline V gives CDR1 SGDLS, CDR2 YYNGEE. This CDR3 is 13 amino acids long. This chain uses TRBV9 with TRBJ1-4; 7 bases line up with TRBD1. The sequence was obtained from a woman between 50 and 59 years old who had been exposed to COVID-19. Sequenced sample: PBMCs or T cells enriched from blood (not recorded which). This CDR3 reads CASSQGGGEKLFF. The CDR3 coding sequence is TGTGCCAGCAGTCAGGGGGGAGGTGAAAAACTGTTTTTT.